These 21 T cell receptor beta chains originate from one sample sequenced in a study of graft-versus-host responses after intestinal transplantation (dated by TCRdb to about 2021). What these receptors recognize is not known. In light of the paper, this sample's time point label describes: cells obtained before transplantation from donor or recipient. Library prep was done by the immunoSEQ multiplex PCR assay. The immuneACCESS repertoire file appears here via TCRdb, limited to in-frame rearrangements. These files lack a portion of the clones; in checked studies, under half of the deficit traces to unresolved V genes, and the cause of the others is not known. Within this sample are about 110,000 clones, with about 93% of them counted one time only. The ten largest account for 0.45% to 0.65% of the sample. This specimen was unstimulated CD8+ T cells sorted from spleen or lymph node cells, taken before intestinal transplant. The origin of the receptors is a human donor who received an intestinal transplant.

The DNA of the CDR3 is TGCAGCGTTACAGGGGGCCCTCACTCTGGGGCCAACGTCCTGACTTTC. This gives the protein CSVTGGPHSGANVLTF. V is TRBV29-1 and J is TRBJ2-6; the match to TRBD1 covers 9 bases. The CDR3 runs to 16 residues. Germline loops: CDR1 SQVTM, CDR2 ANQGSEA. V shed 5 bases and J 0 bases; nucleotides not matched to a gene: 5.

The CDR3 bases are TGTGCCAGCAGCGTCCGACTAGGCTCCTACAATGAGCAGTTCTTC. It specifies CASSVRLGSYNEQFF. V gene TRBV6-6 combines with J gene TRBJ2-1; a weak D match, TRBD2 (6 bases). V lost 6 bases and J 0 bases, leaving 12 bases between the germline ends. CDR3 length equals 15 residues. Germline CDR1 reads MNHNY; CDR2 reads SVGAGI (reference sequence).

This sequence joins TRBV30 and TRBJ2-5, with TRBD1 matching 9 bases. The CDR3 is 13 residues long. The trim removed 2 bases at V and 5 bases at J, leaving 3 bases unmatched. Per the germline V gene, CDR1 is GTSNPN and CDR2 is SVGIG (reference sequence). CDR3 nucleotides: TGTGCCTGGAGTAAGACAGGGGGGGAGACCCAGTACTTC. Protein: CAWSKTGGETQYF.

This clone has only one observation. V usage is TRBV6-5 and J usage is TRBJ2-7; 8 nucleotides agree with TRBD1. V shed 10 bases, J shed 1 base, and the junction held 12 bases outside the gene matches. Germline CDR1 MNHEY, CDR2 SVGAGI. This CDR3 is built from 15 residues. In DNA form, the CDR3 reads TGTGCCATCTCTGGACCACAGGGGGGATCCTACGAGCAGTACTTC. Amino acids: CAISGPQGGSYEQYF.

This CDR3 is CASSATSGRVSYNEQFF. The CDR3, as DNA: TGTGCCAGCAGTGCGACTAGCGGGAGGGTGTCCTACAATGAGCAGTTCTTC. The rearrangement links TRBV28 to TRBJ2-1, with 14 bases lining up with TRBD2. Trimming cost V 5 bases and J 1 base; bases outside gene matches: 4. This CDR3 is 17 amino acids long. Germline V gene data show CDR1 as MDHEN and CDR2 as SYDVKM. Full variable domain (remainder filled in from reference TRBV28 and TRBJ2-1): DVKVTQSSRYLVKRTGEKVFLECVQDMDHENMFWYRQDPGLGLRLIYFSYDVKMKEKGDIPEGYSVSREKKERFSLILESASTNQTSMYLCASSATSGRVSYNEQFFGPGTRLTVL.

V usage is TRBV27 and J usage is TRBJ1-1; D is undetermined. V dropped 0 bases and J dropped 4 bases, with 12 bases sitting between them. Germline values: CDR1 MNHEY, CDR2 SMNVEV (reference sequence). The CDR3 sequence is 15 residues long. CDR3 coding DNA: TGTGCCAGCAGTTTATCGATACAGACTCTCACTGAAGCTTTCTTT. This codes for CASSLSIQTLTEAFF.

The rearrangement links TRBV28 to TRBJ2-2, with TRBD2 matching over 14 bases. The CDR3 loop spans 16 amino acids. J lost 6 bases, V lost 5 bases, and 5 bases had no gene match. The V gene's germline CDR1 is MDHEN and CDR2 SYDVKM. The CDR3 nucleotides are TGTGCCAGCAGTACGACTAGCGGGAGGGCCTCCGGGGAGCTGTTTTTT. This encodes CASSTTSGRASGELFF.

The V gene is TRBV5-4, the J gene TRBJ2-7; 7 bases map to TRBD2. The CDR3 loop spans 16 amino acids. In germline, CDR1 is SGHNT, CDR2 YYREEE (reference sequence). Trimming cost V 4 bases and J 3 bases; bases outside gene matches: 13. DNA for the CDR3: TGTGCCAGCAGCCCCCGGTCTGGACTAGGGTACTACGAGCAGTACTTC. It codes for CASSPRSGLGYYEQYF.

Comments on this clone: The same CDR3 can be traced to other DNA sequences in this sample. This chain uses TRBV9 with TRBJ1-1, with a possible D match to TRBD1 (5 bases). Germline lookup yields CDR1 SGDLS and CDR2 YYNGEE. Trimming took off 0 bases at V and 3 bases at J, with 6 bases between the two ends. This CDR3 has 13 amino acids. CDR3 residues: CASSVGGDTEAFF. For the CDR3, the DNA is TGTGCCAGCAGCGTAGGGGGGGACACTGAAGCTTTCTTT.

The rearrangement uses TRBV28 and TRBJ2-2, with 8 bases lining up with TRBD1. The length of the CDR3 is 16 residues. The V gene's germline CDR1 is MDHEN and CDR2 SYDVKM. The V segment lost 6 bases and the J segment 2 bases; nucleotides outside the gene matches: 8. The CDR3 DNA is TGTGCCAGCAGCCCACGGACAGGGACCAACACCGGGGAGCTGTTTTTT. Residues: CASSPRTGTNTGELFF.

This clone was seen only a few times. The chain carries TRBV10-2 and TRBJ2-7, with D unclear. V was trimmed by 3 bases and J by 2 bases, leaving 5 bases between them. The CDR3 runs 12 residues. CDR1 is WSHSY and CDR2 is SAAADI in the germline V gene. This CDR3 is CASSEPPYEQYF. CDR3 DNA: TGCGCCAGCAGTGAACCTCCCTACGAGCAGTACTTC.

The rearrangement uses TRBV14 and TRBJ1-4; a possible D gene is TRBD1 (5 bases). The CDR3 contains 16 residues. Trimming removed 0 bases at V and 3 bases at J, with 11 bases between. Germline CDR1 SGHDN, CDR2 FVKESK. The CDR3 protein is CASSQDLGGSNEKLFF. The CDR3 bases are TGTGCCAGCAGCCAAGATCTTGGGGGGTCTAATGAAAAACTGTTTTTT.

Here the CDR3 DNA reads TGTGCCAGCAGTTACCCCACTGGTACCGGGGAGCTGTTTTTT. This encodes CASSYPTGTGELFF. V and J are TRBV6-6 and TRBJ2-2; D unclear. This CDR3 contains 14 residues. V lost 2 bases and J 5 bases, leaving 9 bases between the germline ends. Germline V gene sequence: CDR1 MNHNY, CDR2 SVGAGI (reference sequence).

This sequence joins TRBV4-1 and TRBJ2-3, with D unresolved. Germline V gene lookup returns CDR1 MGHRA and CDR2 YSYEKL. Trimming removed 1 base at V and 4 bases at J, with 6 bases between. This CDR3 comprises 13 residues. CDR3 region: CASSQGRSDTQYF. The CDR3 DNA follows: TGCGCCAGCAGCCAAGGCCGGTCAGATACGCAGTATTTT.

The chain uses TRBV27 and TRBJ1-5; no firm D call. The germline V gene has CDR1 MNHEY and CDR2 SMNVEV (reference sequence). This CDR3 contains 14 residues. The V and J ends lost 5 bases and 3 bases respectively, with 11 bases between them. The CDR3 coding sequence is TGTGCCAGCAGTCCCTGGCCGACCAATCAGCCCCAGCATTTT. Amino acid sequence: CASSPWPTNQPQHF.

Note on this clone: The sample contains more than one DNA sequence encoding this CDR3. The rearrangement uses TRBV9 and TRBJ1-3; D may be TRBD1 (5 bases). Germline CDR1 SGDLS, CDR2 YYNGEE. V shed 4 bases and J shed 0 bases, with 11 bases lying between them. This CDR3 has 15 residues. CDR3 in amino acids: CASSPGGTSGNTIYF. The CDR3 DNA follows: TGTGCCAGCAGCCCGGGAGGGACCTCTGGAAACACCATATATTTT.

The rearrangement links TRBV13 to TRBJ2-3; D tentatively fits TRBD1 or TRBD2 (5 bases each). The V gene lost 6 bases and the J gene lost 3 bases, with 16 bases spanning the gap. The CDR3 has 15 residues. Germline V CDR1 and CDR2: PRHDT, FYEKMQ (reference sequence). The CDR3 nucleotides are TGTGCCAGCAGTATACTAACGGGGCTGACAGATACGCAGTATTTT. This sequence encodes CASSILTGLTDTQYF.

The chain's CDR3 is CASSGDISNYGYTF. The CDR3 coding sequence is TGTGCCAGCAGCGGGGACATATCTAACTATGGCTACACCTTC. The chain couples TRBV9 to TRBJ1-2; a weak D match, TRBD1 (6 bases). CDR3 length: 14 residues. From germline, CDR1 is SGDLS and CDR2 YYNGEE. The V and J ends lost 3 bases and 0 bases respectively, with 9 bases between them.

The CDR3 here is CASSRHSGAQEQYF. The CDR3 bases are TGTGCCAGCAGTCGACACAGTGGGGCTCAAGAGCAGTACTTC. The chain combines TRBV28 with TRBJ2-7, with D maybe TRBD1 (5 bases). Deletions cut 5 bases from V and 7 bases from J, with 18 bases between. In germline, CDR1 is MDHEN, CDR2 SYDVKM. The CDR3 is 14 residues long.

This chain connects TRBV7-8 to TRBJ2-7; 10 bases match TRBD1. The CDR3 spans 15 residues. Germline loops: CDR1 SGHVS, CDR2 FQNEAQ. The trim removed 3 bases at V and 9 bases at J, leaving 11 bases unmatched. DNA of the CDR3: TGTGCCAGCAGCTTGCGGGACAGGGGATTTGTAGGGCAGTACTTC. Protein sequence: CASSLRDRGFVGQYF. The whole variable domain, filled in from reference TRBV7-8 and TRBJ2-7, reads GAGVSQSPRYKVAKRGQDVALRCDPISGHVSLFWYQQALGQGPEFLTYFQNEAQLDKSGLPSDRFFAERPEGSVSTLKIQRTQQEDSAVYLCASSLRDRGFVGQYFGPGTRLTVT.

This clone is a singleton in its sample. The chain joins TRBV6-4 to TRBJ2-2; D might be TRBD1 (6 bases). Per the germline V gene, CDR1 is MRHNA and CDR2 is SNTAGT. With 3 bases removed from V and 1 base from J, the gap between germline ends came to 6 bases. This CDR3 region has 14 residues. This CDR3 reads CASSEGQNTGELFF. The CDR3 DNA reads as TGTGCCAGCAGTGAGGGACAGAACACCGGGGAGCTGTTTTTT.